This entry lists 3 T cell receptor beta chains sequenced from one sample in a study of PD-1 blockade in classical Hodgkin lymphoma. Documented time point: cycle 4 day 1 (C4D1), after five to seven weeks of nivolumab. Brentuximab vedotin exposure varied among the patients, all of whom had relapsed after autologous stem cell transplantation. Libraries were prepared by immunoSEQ multiplex PCR; TCRdb keeps only in-frame clonotypes and omits some of them. The sample records some 90,000 clones, about 83% being singletons. Sequencing was performed on peripheral blood mononuclear cells (PBMCs), taken before the fourth cycle of nivolumab. Receptors were obtained from a human donor with classical Hodgkin lymphoma.

This sequence joins TRBV7-9 and TRBJ2-5; D is perhaps TRBD2 (5 bases). The CDR3 is 15 residues long. The germline V and J ends were trimmed by 8 bases and 4 bases, with 20 bases remaining between them. CDR1 SEHNR and CDR2 FQNEAQ come from the germline V gene (reference sequence). The CDR3 DNA follows: TGTGCCAGCCAACTATGGCTCGGAGGCGGAGAGACCCAGTACTTC. The encoded protein is CASQLWLGGGETQYF.

CDR3 region: CASSSGTGRTYNEQFF. The DNA for the CDR3 is TGTGCCAGCAGTTCCGGGACAGGGAGGACCTACAATGAGCAGTTCTTC. The chain has TRBV6-5 and TRBJ2-1, with 9 bases matching TRBD1. V lost 4 bases, J lost 2 bases, and 6 bases stayed unmatched. This CDR3 is 16 amino acids long. Germline-derived CDR1 and CDR2 are MNHEY and SVGAGI.

This chain connects TRBV5-1 to TRBJ2-7; 11 bases are shared with TRBD2. The CDR3 has 16 amino acids. Germline V gives CDR1 SGHRS, CDR2 YFSETQ. V dropped 3 bases and J dropped 7; count of bases not matched to a gene: 12. The CDR3: CASSSLGTSGRGEQYF. CDR3 DNA: TGCGCCAGCAGCTCCCTTGGGACTAGCGGACGGGGTGAGCAGTACTTC. The full variable domain, with the rest looked up from reference TRBV5-1 and TRBJ2-7, is KAGVTQTPRYLIKTRGQQVTLSCSPISGHRSVSWYQQTPGQGLQFLFEYFSETQRNKGNFPGRFSGRQFSNSRSEMNVSTLELGDSALYLCASSSLGTSGRGEQYFGPGTRLTVT.